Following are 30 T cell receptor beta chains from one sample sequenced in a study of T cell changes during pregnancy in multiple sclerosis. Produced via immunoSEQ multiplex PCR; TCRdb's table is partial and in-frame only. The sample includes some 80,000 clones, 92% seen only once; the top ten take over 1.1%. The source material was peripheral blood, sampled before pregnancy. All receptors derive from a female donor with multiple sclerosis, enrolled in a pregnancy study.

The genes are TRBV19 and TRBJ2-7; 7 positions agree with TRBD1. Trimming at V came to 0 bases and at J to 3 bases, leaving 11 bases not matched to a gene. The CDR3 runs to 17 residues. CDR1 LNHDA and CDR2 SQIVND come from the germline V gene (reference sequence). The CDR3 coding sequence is TGTGCCAGTAGTATAGATCTTATAGGGGGCGCCGGCTACGAGCAGTACTTC. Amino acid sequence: CASSIDLIGGAGYEQYF.

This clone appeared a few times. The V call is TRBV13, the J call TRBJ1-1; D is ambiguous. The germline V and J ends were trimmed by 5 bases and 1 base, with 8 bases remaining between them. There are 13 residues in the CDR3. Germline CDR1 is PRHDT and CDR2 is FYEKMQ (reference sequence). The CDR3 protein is CASSLEENTEAFF. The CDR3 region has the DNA TGTGCCAGCAGCCTTGAGGAGAACACTGAAGCTTTCTTT. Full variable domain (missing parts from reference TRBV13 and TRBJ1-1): AAGVIQSPRHLIKEKRETATLKCYPIPRHDTVYWYQQGPGQDPQFLISFYEKMQSDKGSIPDRFSAQQFSDYHSELNMSSLELGDSALYFCASSLEENTEAFFGQGTRLTVV.

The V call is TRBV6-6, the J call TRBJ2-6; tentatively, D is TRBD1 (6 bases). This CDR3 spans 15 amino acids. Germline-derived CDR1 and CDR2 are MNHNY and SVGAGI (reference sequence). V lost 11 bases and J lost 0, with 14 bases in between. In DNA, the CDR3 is TGTGCCGGGTGGACAGCCCACTCTGGGGCCAACGTCCTGACTTTC. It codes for CAGWTAHSGANVLTF.

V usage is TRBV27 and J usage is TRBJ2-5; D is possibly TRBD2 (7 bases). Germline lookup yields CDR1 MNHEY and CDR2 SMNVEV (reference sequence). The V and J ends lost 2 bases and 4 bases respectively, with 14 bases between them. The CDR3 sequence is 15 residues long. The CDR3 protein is CASSLVGGESETQYF. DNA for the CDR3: TGTGCCAGCAGTTTAGTAGGGGGGGAATCAGAGACCCAGTACTTC.

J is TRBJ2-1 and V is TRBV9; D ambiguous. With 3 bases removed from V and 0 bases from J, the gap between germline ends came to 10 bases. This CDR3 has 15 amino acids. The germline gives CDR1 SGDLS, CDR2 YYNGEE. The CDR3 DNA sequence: TGTGCCAGCAGCGGAGGTGCGAGCTCCTACAATGAGCAGTTCTTC. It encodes CASSGGASSYNEQFF.

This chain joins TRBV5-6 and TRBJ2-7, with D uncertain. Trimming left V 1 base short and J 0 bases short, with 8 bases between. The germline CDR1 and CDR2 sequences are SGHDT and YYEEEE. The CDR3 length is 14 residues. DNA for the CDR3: TGTGCCAGCAGCTTGAAGGAGAGCTCCTACGAGCAGTACTTC. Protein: CASSLKESSYEQYF.

CDR3 bases: TGTGCCAGCAGTTACTCACGGACAGCGAGCACCGAGCAGTACTTC. Amino acids: CASSYSRTASTEQYF. The chain recombines TRBV6-6 with TRBJ2-7; D may be TRBD1 (6 bases). Trimming shortened V by 0 bases and J by 6 bases, and 15 bases separated the two germline ends. In germline, CDR1 is MNHNY, CDR2 SVGAGI (reference sequence). The CDR3 spans 15 residues.

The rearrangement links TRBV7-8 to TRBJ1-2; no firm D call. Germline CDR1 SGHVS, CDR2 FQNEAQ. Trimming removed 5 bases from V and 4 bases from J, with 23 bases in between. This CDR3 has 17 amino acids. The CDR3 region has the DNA TGTGCCAGCAGCCCAAGGAGGTTAGGGCCCGTAACCTATGGCTACACCTTC. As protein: CASSPRRLGPVTYGYTF.

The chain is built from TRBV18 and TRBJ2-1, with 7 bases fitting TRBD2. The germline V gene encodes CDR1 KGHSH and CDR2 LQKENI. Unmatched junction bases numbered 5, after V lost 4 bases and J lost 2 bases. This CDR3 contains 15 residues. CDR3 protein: CASSQGLGAYNEQFF. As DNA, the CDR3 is TGTGCCAGCTCACAAGGACTAGGGGCCTACAATGAGCAGTTCTTC.

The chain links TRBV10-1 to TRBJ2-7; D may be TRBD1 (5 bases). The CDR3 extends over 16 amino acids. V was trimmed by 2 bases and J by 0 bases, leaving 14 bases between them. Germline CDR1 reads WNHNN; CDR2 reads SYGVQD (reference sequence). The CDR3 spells CASSEAVGRNSYEQYF. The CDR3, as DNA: TGCGCCAGCAGTGAGGCAGTGGGGCGGAACTCCTACGAGCAGTACTTC.

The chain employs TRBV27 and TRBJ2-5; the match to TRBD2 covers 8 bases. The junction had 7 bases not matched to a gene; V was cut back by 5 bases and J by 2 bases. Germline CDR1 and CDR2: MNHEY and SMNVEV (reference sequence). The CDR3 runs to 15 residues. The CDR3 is CASSGTGGGQETQYF. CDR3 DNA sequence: TGTGCCAGCAGTGGAACGGGCGGGGGGCAAGAGACCCAGTACTTC.

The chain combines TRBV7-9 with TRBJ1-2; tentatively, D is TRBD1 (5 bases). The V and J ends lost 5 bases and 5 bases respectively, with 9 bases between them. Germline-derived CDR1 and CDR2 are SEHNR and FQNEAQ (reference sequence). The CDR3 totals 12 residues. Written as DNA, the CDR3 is TGTGCCAGCAGCGTAGACAGATATGGCTACACCTTC. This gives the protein CASSVDRYGYTF. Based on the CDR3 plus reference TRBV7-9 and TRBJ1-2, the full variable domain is DTGVSQNPRHKITKRGQNVTFRCDPISEHNRLYWYRQTLGQGPEFLTYFQNEAQLEKSRLLSDRFSAERPKGSFSTLEIQRTEQGDSAMYLCASSVDRYGYTFGSGTRLTVV.

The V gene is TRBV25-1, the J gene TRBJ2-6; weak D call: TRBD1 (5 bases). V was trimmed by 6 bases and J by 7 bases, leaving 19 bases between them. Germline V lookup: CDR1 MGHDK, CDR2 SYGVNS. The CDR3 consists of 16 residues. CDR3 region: CASSPASGRAANVLTF. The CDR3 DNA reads TGTGCCAGCAGCCCGGCGTCAGGCAGGGCCGCCAACGTCCTGACTTTC.

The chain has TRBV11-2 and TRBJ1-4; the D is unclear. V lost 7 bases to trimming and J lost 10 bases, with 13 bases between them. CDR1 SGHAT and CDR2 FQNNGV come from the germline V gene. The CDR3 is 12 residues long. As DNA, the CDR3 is TGTGCCAGCAACAACGGGATCGGAAAACTGTTTTTT. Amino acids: CASNNGIGKLFF.

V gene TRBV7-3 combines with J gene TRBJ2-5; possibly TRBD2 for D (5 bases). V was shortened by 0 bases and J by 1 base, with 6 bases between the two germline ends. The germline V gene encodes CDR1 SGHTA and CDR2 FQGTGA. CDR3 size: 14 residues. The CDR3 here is CASSLTGIQETQYF. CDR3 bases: TGTGCCAGCAGCTTAACCGGGATCCAAGAGACCCAGTACTTC.

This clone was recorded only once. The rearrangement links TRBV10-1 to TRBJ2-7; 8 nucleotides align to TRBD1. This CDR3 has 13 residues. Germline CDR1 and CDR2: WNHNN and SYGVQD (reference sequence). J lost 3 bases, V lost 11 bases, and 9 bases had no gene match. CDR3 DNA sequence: TGCGCCCACTCCCGGGACAGGCACTACGAGCAGTACTTC. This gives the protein CAHSRDRHYEQYF.

CDR3 nucleotides: TGTGCCACCATGGGGCTTGGGGACAGATTCTACACCTTC. Its translation: CATMGLGDRFYTF. The chain couples TRBV6-5 to TRBJ1-2; TRBD1 matches at 7 bases. CDR3 size: 13 residues. Germline CDR1 reads MNHEY; CDR2 reads SVGAGI. Trimming removed 10 bases from V and 10 bases from J; junction bases left unmatched: 15.

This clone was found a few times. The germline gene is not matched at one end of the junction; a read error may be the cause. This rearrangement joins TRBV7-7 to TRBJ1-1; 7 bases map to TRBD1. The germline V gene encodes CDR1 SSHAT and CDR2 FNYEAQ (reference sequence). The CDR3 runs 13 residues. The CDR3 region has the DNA TGTGCTAGCAGCTTAGGGCAGGGGGCTGAAGCTTTCTTT. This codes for CASSLGQGAEAFF.

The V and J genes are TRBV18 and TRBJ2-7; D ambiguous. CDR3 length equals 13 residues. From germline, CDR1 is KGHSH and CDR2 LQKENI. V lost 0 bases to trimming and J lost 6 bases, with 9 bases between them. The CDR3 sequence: CASSPPAVGEQYF. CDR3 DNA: TGTGCCAGCTCACCACCGGCGGTTGGCGAGCAGTACTTC.

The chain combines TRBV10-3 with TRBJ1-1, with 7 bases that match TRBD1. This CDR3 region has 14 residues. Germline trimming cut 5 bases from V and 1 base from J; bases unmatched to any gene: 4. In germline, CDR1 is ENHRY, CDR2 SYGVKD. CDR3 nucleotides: TGTGCCATCAGTCGGGACAGTGGGAACACTGAAGCTTTCTTT. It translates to CAISRDSGNTEAFF.

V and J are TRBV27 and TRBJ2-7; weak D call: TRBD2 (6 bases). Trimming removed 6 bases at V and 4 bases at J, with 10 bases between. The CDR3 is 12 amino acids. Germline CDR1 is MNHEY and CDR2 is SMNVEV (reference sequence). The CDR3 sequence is CASSFSGYEQYF. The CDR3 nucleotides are TGTGCCAGCAGCTTCAGCGGGTACGAGCAGTACTTC.

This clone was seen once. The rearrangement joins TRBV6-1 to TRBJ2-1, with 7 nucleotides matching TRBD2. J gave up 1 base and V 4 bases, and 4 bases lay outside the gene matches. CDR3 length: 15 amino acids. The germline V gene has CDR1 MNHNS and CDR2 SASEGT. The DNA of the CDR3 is TGTGCCAGCAGTGGACTAGCATCGTCCTACAATGAGCAGTTCTTC. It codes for CASSGLASSYNEQFF.

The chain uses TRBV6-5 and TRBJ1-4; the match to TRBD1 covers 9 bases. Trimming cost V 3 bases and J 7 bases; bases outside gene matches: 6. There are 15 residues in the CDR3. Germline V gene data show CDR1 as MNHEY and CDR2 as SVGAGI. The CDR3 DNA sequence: TGTGCCAGCAGTTATGCCGGGACAGGGAGTGAAAAACTGTTTTTT. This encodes CASSYAGTGSEKLFF.

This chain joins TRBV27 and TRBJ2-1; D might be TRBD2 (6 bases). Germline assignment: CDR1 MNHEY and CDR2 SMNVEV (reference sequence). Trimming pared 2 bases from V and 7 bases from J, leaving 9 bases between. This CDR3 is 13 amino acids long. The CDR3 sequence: CASSLMGGNEQFF. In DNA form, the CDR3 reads TGTGCCAGCAGTTTAATGGGGGGTAATGAGCAGTTCTTC.

The CDR3 bases are TGTGCCAGCAGCTCGGACAGGGACTTCTATGGCTACACCTTC. Its protein is CASSSDRDFYGYTF. The rearrangement links TRBV7-9 to TRBJ1-2; 8 nucleotides line up with TRBD1. The V and J ends lost 4 bases and 4 bases, in that order; junction bases with no gene match: 5. The CDR3 loop spans 14 amino acids. Looked up from germline, CDR1 is SEHNR and CDR2 is FQNEAQ (reference sequence).

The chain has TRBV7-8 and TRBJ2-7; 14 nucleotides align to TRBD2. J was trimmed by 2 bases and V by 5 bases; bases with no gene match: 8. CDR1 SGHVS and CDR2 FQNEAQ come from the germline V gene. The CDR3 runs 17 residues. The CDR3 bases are TGTGCCAGCAGCCCGGGACTAGCGGGGGCCACCGCCTACGAGCAGTACTTC. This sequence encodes CASSPGLAGATAYEQYF.

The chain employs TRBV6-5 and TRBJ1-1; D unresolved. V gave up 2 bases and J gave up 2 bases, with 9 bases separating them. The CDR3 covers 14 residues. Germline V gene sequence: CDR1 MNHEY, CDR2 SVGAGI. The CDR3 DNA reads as TGTGCCAGCAGTTACGGGCAGGCCAACACTGAAGCTTTCTTT. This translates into CASSYGQANTEAFF.

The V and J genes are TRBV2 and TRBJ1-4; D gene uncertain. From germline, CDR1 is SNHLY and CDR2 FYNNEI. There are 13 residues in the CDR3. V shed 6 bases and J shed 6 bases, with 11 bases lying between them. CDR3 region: CASRPNSYEKLFF. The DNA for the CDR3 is TGTGCCAGCAGGCCGAACAGCTATGAAAAACTGTTTTTT.

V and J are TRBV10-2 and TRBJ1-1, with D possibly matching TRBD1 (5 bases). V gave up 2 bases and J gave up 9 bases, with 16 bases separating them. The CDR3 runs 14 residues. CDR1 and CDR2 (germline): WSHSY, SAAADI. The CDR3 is CASSEAGVWDQAFF. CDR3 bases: TGCGCCAGCAGTGAGGCGGGGGTCTGGGACCAAGCTTTCTTT.

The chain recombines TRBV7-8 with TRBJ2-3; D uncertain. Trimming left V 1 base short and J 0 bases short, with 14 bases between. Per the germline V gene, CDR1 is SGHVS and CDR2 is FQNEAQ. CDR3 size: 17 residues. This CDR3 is CASSLVWSDSSTDTQYF. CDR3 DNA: TGTGCCAGCAGCTTAGTTTGGTCAGACTCTAGCACAGATACGCAGTATTTT.